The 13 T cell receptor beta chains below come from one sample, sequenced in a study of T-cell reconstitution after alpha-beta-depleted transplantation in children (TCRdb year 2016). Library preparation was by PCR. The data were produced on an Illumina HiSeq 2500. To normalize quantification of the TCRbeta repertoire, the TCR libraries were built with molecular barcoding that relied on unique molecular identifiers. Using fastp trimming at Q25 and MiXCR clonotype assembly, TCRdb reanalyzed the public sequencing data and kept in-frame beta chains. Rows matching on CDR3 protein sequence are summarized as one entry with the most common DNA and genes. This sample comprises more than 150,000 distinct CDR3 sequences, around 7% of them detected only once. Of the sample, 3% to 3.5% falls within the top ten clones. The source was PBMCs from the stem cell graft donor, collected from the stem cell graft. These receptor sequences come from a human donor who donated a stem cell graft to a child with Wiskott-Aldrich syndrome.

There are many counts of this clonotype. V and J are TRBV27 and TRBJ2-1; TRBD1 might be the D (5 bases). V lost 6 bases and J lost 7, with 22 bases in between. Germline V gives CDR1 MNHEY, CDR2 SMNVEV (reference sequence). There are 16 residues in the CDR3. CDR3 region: CASSSLLQGQRNEQFF. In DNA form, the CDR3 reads TGTGCCAGCAGCAGTTTACTCCAAGGACAAAGGAATGAGCAGTTCTTC.

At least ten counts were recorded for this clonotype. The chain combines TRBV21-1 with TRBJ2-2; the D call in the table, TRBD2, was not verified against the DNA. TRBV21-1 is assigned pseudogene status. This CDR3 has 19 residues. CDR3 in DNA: TGTGCCAGCAGCAAGTCCGCTAGCGGGAGGGCTGAGAACACCGGGGAGCTGTTTTTT. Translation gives CASSKSASGRAENTGELFF.

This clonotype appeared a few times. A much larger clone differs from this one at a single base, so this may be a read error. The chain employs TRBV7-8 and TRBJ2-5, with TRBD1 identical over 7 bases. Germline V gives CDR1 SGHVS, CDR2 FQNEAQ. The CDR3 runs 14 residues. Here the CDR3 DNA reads TGTACCAGCAGCTCCCGGGACAGCCAAGAGACCCAGTACTTC. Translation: CTSSSRDSQETQYF.

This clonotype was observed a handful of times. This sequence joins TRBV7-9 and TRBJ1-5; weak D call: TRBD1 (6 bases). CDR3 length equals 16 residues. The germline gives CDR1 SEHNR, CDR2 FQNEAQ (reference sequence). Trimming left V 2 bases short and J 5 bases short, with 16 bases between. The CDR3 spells CASSLFSGGEDQPQHF. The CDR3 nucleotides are TGTGCCAGCAGCTTATTTTCGGGGGGCGAGGATCAGCCCCAGCATTTT. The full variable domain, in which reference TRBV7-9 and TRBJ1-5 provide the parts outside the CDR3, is DTGVSQNPRHKITKRGQNVTFRCDPISEHNRLYWYRQTLGQGPEFLTYFQNEAQLEKSRLLSDRFSAERPKGSFSTLEIQRTEQGDSAMYLCASSLFSGGEDQPQHFGDGTRLSIL.

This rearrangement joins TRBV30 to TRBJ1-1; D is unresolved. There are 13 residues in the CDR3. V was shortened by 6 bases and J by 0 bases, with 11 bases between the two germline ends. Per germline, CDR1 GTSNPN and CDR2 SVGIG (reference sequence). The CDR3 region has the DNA TGTGCCTGTCTTTGGGCTGTGAACACTGAAGCTTTCTTT. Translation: CACLWAVNTEAFF. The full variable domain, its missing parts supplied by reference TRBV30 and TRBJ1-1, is SQTIHQWPATLVQPVGSPLSLECTVEGTSNPNLYWYRQAAGRGLQLLFYSVGIGQISSEVPQNLSASRPQDRQFILSSKKLLLSDSGFYLCACLWAVNTEAFFGQGTRLTVV.

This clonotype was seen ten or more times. The CDR3 DNA follows: TGCAGCGTCGTGGGGACAGGGGTCTCCTACGAGCAGTACTTC. This sequence encodes CSVVGTGVSYEQYF. The genes are TRBV29-1 and TRBJ2-7; 10 bases map to TRBD1. Germline loops: CDR1 SQVTM, CDR2 ANQGSEA. V lost 6 bases, J lost 0 bases, and 5 bases stayed unmatched. CDR3 length: 14 amino acids.

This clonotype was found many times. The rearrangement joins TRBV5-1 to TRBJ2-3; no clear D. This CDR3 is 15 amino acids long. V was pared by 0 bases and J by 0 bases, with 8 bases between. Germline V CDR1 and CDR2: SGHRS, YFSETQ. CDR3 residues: CASSLAQTSTDTQYF. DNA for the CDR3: TGCGCCAGCAGCTTGGCGCAGACTAGCACAGATACGCAGTATTTT. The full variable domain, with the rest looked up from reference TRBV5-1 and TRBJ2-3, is KAGVTQTPRYLIKTRGQQVTLSCSPISGHRSVSWYQQTPGQGLQFLFEYFSETQRNKGNFPGRFSGRQFSNSRSEMNVSTLELGDSALYLCASSLAQTSTDTQYFGPGTRLTVL.

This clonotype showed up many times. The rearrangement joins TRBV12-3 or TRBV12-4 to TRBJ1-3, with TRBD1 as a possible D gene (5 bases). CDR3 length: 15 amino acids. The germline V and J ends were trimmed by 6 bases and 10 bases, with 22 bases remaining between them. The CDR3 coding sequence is TGTGCCAGCAGCCTCACCCCGGGACCCTTGGTTACCATATATTTT. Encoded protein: CASSLTPGPLVTIYF.

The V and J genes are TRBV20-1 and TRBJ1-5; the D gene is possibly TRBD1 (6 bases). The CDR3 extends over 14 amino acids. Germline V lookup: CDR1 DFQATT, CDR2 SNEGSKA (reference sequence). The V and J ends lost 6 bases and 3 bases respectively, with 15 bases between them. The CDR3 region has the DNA TGCAGTGCAAGACAACAGGGCCCCAATCAGCCCCAGCATTTT. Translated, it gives CSARQQGPNQPQHF.

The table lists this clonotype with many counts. This CDR3 reads CASSVGGGQETQYF. The CDR3 region has the DNA TGTGCCAGCAGCGTAGGTGGCGGCCAAGAGACCCAGTACTTC. The chain employs TRBV9 and TRBJ2-5; D unresolved. The CDR3 runs 14 residues. CDR1 and CDR2 (germline): SGDLS, YYNGEE. V lost 0 bases, J lost 1 base, and 7 bases lay in between.

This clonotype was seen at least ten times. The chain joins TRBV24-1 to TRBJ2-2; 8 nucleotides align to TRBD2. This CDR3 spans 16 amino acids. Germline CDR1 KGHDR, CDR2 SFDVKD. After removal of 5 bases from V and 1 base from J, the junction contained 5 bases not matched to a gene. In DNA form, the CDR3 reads TGTGCCACCAGTGGCACTAGCGGATTGAACACCGGGGAGCTGTTTTTT. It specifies CATSGTSGLNTGELFF.

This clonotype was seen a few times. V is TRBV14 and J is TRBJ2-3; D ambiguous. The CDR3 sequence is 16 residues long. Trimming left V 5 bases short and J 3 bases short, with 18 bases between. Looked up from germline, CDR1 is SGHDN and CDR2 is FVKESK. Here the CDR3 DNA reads TGTGCCAGCAGCAGCCTGGACGGCCGGGTGACAGATACGCAGTATTTT. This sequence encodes CASSSLDGRVTDTQYF.

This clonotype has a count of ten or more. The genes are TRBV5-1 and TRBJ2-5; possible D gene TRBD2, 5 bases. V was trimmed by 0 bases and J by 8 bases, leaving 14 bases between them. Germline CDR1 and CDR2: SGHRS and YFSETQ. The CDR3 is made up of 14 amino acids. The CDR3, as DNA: TGCGCCAGCAGCTTGGTAGGCGACTATGGAACCCAGTACTTC. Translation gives CASSLVGDYGTQYF.